A selection of T cell receptor beta chains follows, all from one sample in a study of neurological immune-mediated disorders. TCRdb reanalysed the 5' RACE reads using MiXCR and keeps one entry per CDR3 protein. In the table there are more than 50,000 distinct CDR3 sequences, under 30% of which are singletons. The specimen sequenced was PBMCs. The receptor source for this set is a man aged 60 to 75 with HTLV-1-associated myelopathy (HAM/TSP). The CDR3 runs from the conserved cysteine through the conserved F or W. The D gene is left open where the match is weak. Clone size, where shown, is once, few, many, or a class for clones that have expanded.

cdr3_aa	cdr3_nt	clone_size	v_call	j_call	d_call	cdr3_length
CASSLAGLAGAADTQYF	TGCGCCAGCAGCTTGGCCGGACTAGCGGGAGCAGCAGATACGCAGTATTTT	many	TRBV5-1	TRBJ2-3	TRBD2	17
CASSFIQAMNTEAFF	TGTGCCAGCAGCTTCATACAGGCGATGAACACTGAAGCTTTCTTT	few	TRBV14	TRBJ1-1	NA	15
CASSVPGAPEYGYTF	TGTGCCAGCAGTGTCCCCGGGGCACCGGAGTATGGCTACACCTTC	many	TRBV25-1	TRBJ1-2	NA	15
CASSFTGRIRAEAFF	TGTGCCAGCAGTTTTACAGGGAGGATTAGGGCTGAAGCTTTCTTT	many	TRBV28	TRBJ1-1	NA	15
CASSPDSRSDTQYF	TGTGCCAGCTCACCGGACAGCCGGTCAGATACGCAGTATTTT	NA	TRBV18	TRBJ2-3	NA	14
CSAVGTSGVDIQYF	TGCAGTGCTGTCGGGACTAGCGGTGTGGACATTCAGTACTTC	many	TRBV20-1	TRBJ2-4	TRBD2	14
CASSLSGSGETQYF	TGTGCCAGCTCACTTAGCGGGAGTGGCGAGACCCAGTACTTC	many	TRBV18	TRBJ2-5	TRBD2	14
CASSSELYGYTF	TGTGCCAGCAGCTCGGAACTCTATGGCTACACCTTC	once	TRBV6-6	TRBJ1-2	NA	12
CASSELKLNTGELFF	TGTGCCAGCAGTGAGTTGAAACTGAACACCGGGGAGTTGTTTTTT	few	TRBV6-1	TRBJ2-2	NA	15
CASSYPPVAGGPDTQYF	TGTGCCAGCAGTTACCCCCCTGTGGCGGGAGGGCCAGATACGCAGTATTTT	many	TRBV6-6	TRBJ2-3	TRBD2	17
CASSQGGGPTNEKLFF	TGTGCCAGCAGCCAAGGAGGCGGACCCACTAATGAAAAACTGTTTTTT	many	TRBV3-1	TRBJ1-4	NA	16
CASSFAGDRADTQYF	TGTGCCAGCAGTTTCGCGGGAGACCGGGCAGATACGCAGTATTTT	many	TRBV28	TRBJ2-3	TRBD2	15
CASSSSGSPSETQYF	TGTGCCAGCAGCTCCAGCGGGAGCCCCTCAGAGACCCAGTACTTC	few	TRBV7-6	TRBJ2-5	TRBD2	15
CASSDGLAGTEQYF	TGTGCCAGCAGTGATGGGCTAGCGGGAACCGAGCAGTACTTC	many	TRBV2	TRBJ2-7	TRBD2	14
CSVDKWASGRAGTSNEQFF	TGCAGCGTTGATAAGTGGGCTAGCGGGAGGGCCGGAACGTCCAATGAGCAGTTCTTC	many	TRBV29-1	TRBJ2-1	TRBD2	19
CRQGTDTQYF	TGCAGACAGGGTACAGATACGCAGTATTTT	NA	TRBV20-1	TRBJ2-3	NA	10
CASSLDLPGAFVYEQYF	TGTGCCAGCAGCTTAGATCTCCCGGGAGCTTTCGTCTACGAGCAGTACTTC	many	TRBV11-2	TRBJ2-7	NA	17
CASSQGASGSHEQYF	TGCGCCAGCAGCCAGGGGGCTAGCGGGAGCCACGAGCAGTACTTC	many	TRBV5-1	TRBJ2-7	TRBD2	15
CASSLGGPSGAYEQYF	TGCGCCAGCAGCTTGGGAGGGCCCTCAGGGGCCTACGAGCAGTACTTC	many	TRBV5-1	TRBJ2-7	NA	16
CSARGTGTMSSTDTQYF	TGCAGTGCTAGAGGGACGGGGACGATGTCTAGCACAGATACGCAGTATTTT	many	TRBV20-1	TRBJ2-3	NA	17
CASSLYRGTTEAFF	TGTGCCAGCAGCCTATACAGGGGAACTACTGAAGCTTTCTTT	many	TRBV14	TRBJ1-1	TRBD1	14
CASSLAGAAGYTF	TGTGCCAGCAGTTTAGCAGGGGCGGCTGGCTACACCTTC	many	TRBV27	TRBJ1-2	NA	13
CASSQRTITQGSKFGTEAFF	TGCGCCAGCAGCCAACGAACAATAACACAGGGTTCGAAGTTCGGGACTGAAGCTTTCTTT	NA	TRBV4-1	TRBJ1-1	NA	20
CASSEGDRVNEQYF	TGTGCCAGCAGTGAAGGCGACAGGGTTAACGAGCAGTACTTC	NA	TRBV2	TRBJ2-7	TRBD1	14
CASSLAGLGEKLFF	TGTGCCAGCAGCTTAGCGGGTCTTGGCGAAAAACTGTTTTTT	NA	TRBV7-9	TRBJ1-4	NA	14
CASSAGHSNQPQHF	TGTGCCAGCAGCGCCGGACACTCCAATCAGCCCCAGCATTTT	many	TRBV9	TRBJ1-5	NA	14
CASSLSRSDYEQYF	TGTGCCAGCAGCTTATCCAGATCCGACTACGAGCAGTACTTC	many	TRBV11-1	TRBJ2-7	NA	14
CSARDQVAGNRETQYF	TGCAGTGCTAGAGATCAGGTAGCGGGAAACCGAGAGACCCAGTACTTC	NA	TRBV20-1	TRBJ2-5	TRBD2	16
CSARDTGGSYGYTF	TGCAGTGCTAGAGATACAGGGGGCAGTTATGGCTACACCTTC	many	TRBV20-1	TRBJ1-2	TRBD1	14
CASSTDNEQFF	TGTGCCAGCAGCACCGACAATGAGCAGTTCTTC	many	TRBV9	TRBJ2-1	NA	11
CSARTPGTNQPQHF	TGCAGTGCTAGAACCCCGGGGACTAATCAGCCCCAGCATTTT	few	TRBV20-1	TRBJ1-5	NA	14
CSARERNLNEKLFF	TGCAGTGCTAGGGAGCGGAACCTTAATGAAAAACTGTTTTTT	many	TRBV20-1	TRBJ1-4	NA	14
CASSLEARQETQYF	TGTGCCAGCAGCCTAGAAGCTAGACAAGAGACCCAGTACTTC	many	TRBV3-1	TRBJ2-5	NA	14
CSARSWGGDTDTQYF	TGCAGTGCTCGGAGTTGGGGGGGCGACACAGATACGCAGTATTTT	many	TRBV20-1	TRBJ2-3	NA	15
CSVWDRGADQTNEKLFF	TGCAGCGTTTGGGACAGGGGGGCCGACCAAACTAATGAAAAACTGTTTTTT	many	TRBV29-1	TRBJ1-4	TRBD1	17
CASGPGTGGYEQYF	TGTGCTAGTGGCCCCGGGACAGGGGGATACGAGCAGTACTTC	NA	TRBV12-5	TRBJ2-7	TRBD1	14